This T cell receptor beta chain was recorded in a study of blood T cell repertoires in COVID-19. The wider study: Acute-phase and convalescent COVID-19 samples originated in the United States, Italy and Spain. T cells, B-cell-depleted T cells, or PBMCs provided the cDNA or gDNA that served as material.

Original processing methods: Nucleated cell number was recorded as an estimate derived from reference gene primer amplification. TCRdb keeps only in-frame clones here, not all; method: immunoSEQ multiplex PCR. The D gene and trimming were derived from the DNA, and the V and J assignments and clone size from that table. The sample includes 160,000 or so clones, around three quarters of them seen just once. This clone was seen just once. The sequenced sample was peripheral blood. The TCR originated in a man aged 70-80 years with active or convalescent COVID-19.

The CDR3 region is CASSSPGSGETQYF. DNA of the CDR3: TGTGCCAGCAGCTCCCCGGGCAGCGGAGAGACCCAGTACTTC. This chain connects TRBV7-2 to TRBJ2-5, with TRBD2 as a possible D gene (5 bases). The V end lost 4 bases, the J end lost 4 bases, and 13 bases lay between the germline ends. The length of the CDR3 is 14 residues. The germline gives CDR1 SGHTA, CDR2 FQGNSA.